Below are 32 T cell receptor beta chains sequenced from a single sample in a study of T cell responses to AZD1222 COVID-19 vaccine. Using immunoSEQ multiplex PCR, the repertoire was profiled, and TCRdb retains in-frame clones only, with some absent. The sample consists of roughly 80,000 clones, around nine tenths of them appearing once. This sample comprised peripheral blood, obtained on day 0 of MenACWY control vaccination. The receptors here all came from an adult in good health.

This chain connects TRBV7-3 to TRBJ1-1; D possibly corresponds to TRBD1 (6 bases). Germline CDR1 is SGHTA and CDR2 is FQGTGA. Between the trimmed V and J ends, which lost 1 base and 1 base, there was a span of 10 bases. The length of the CDR3 is 15 residues. DNA for the CDR3: TGTGCCAGCAGCTTAAGCGGGGGGGCGAACACTGAAGCTTTCTTT. Amino acid sequence: CASSLSGGANTEAFF.

This chain connects TRBV27 to TRBJ2-1, with 7 positions matching TRBD2. The CDR3 length is 13 residues. V was clipped by 2 bases and J by 14 bases; unmatched bases: 9. Germline V gene data show CDR1 as MNHEY and CDR2 as SMNVEV (reference sequence). The DNA for the CDR3 is TGTGCCAGCAGTTTAGGCGGGAGTTTCATGGAGTTCTTC. This encodes CASSLGGSFMEFF.

The V and J genes are TRBV28 and TRBJ2-6; D uncertain. This CDR3 region has 15 residues. V gave up 3 bases and J gave up 0 bases, with 6 bases separating them. Per germline, CDR1 MDHEN and CDR2 SYDVKM. CDR3 protein: CASSLGLSGANVLTF. The DNA of the CDR3 is TGTGCCAGCAGTTTGGGCCTCTCTGGGGCCAACGTCCTGACTTTC.

The rearrangement links TRBV11-1 to TRBJ2-1, with 10 nucleotides matching TRBD2. The CDR3 runs to 15 residues. The ends lost 0 bases at V and 6 bases at J; junction bases unmatched: 2. Germline CDR1 SGHAT, CDR2 FQDESV (reference sequence). The CDR3 loop is CASSLAGTSANEQFF. CDR3 nucleotide sequence: TGTGCCAGCAGCTTAGCCGGGACTAGCGCCAATGAGCAGTTCTTC.

J is TRBJ2-5 and V is TRBV28, with D perhaps matching TRBD1 or TRBD2 (6 bases each). Germline V CDR1 and CDR2: MDHEN, SYDVKM. This CDR3 spans 17 amino acids. V was trimmed by 2 bases and J by 3 bases, leaving 19 bases between them. CDR3: CASSLTADSGREETQYF. The CDR3 DNA reads TGTGCCAGCAGTTTAACCGCGGACAGCGGGCGCGAAGAGACCCAGTACTTC.

The chain combines TRBV23-1 with TRBJ1-5; D is unresolved. Being an ORF, TRBV23-1 has a function that is uncertain. The CDR3 runs to 13 residues. The V end was cut by 4 bases, the J end by 5 bases, with 9 bases between. The CDR3 DNA sequence: TGCGCCAGCAGTCCCCAACTGCATCAGCCCCAGCATTTT. Its translation is CASSPQLHQPQHF.

The chain has TRBV6-1 and TRBJ1-1; possible D gene TRBD1, 5 bases. V was pared by 6 bases and J by 11 bases, with 19 bases between. The CDR3 length is 13 residues. CDR1 and CDR2 from the germline V gene are MNHNS and SASEGT. The DNA for the CDR3 is TGTGCCAGCAGCGCCTCGGGGGGAAGCTTCGCTTTCTTT. As protein: CASSASGGSFAFF.

This chain joins TRBV27 and TRBJ2-7; TRBD2 matches at 10 bases. J gave up 6 bases and V 5 bases, and 25 bases lay outside the gene matches. Germline V gene sequence: CDR1 MNHEY, CDR2 SMNVEV (reference sequence). This CDR3 is 20 amino acids long. The CDR3 nucleotides are TGTGCCAGCAGTCCGACCTCCGGGGCGGGGGAGCGGGAGGGCCAGGCCGAGCAGTACTTC. Residues: CASSPTSGAGEREGQAEQYF.

This clone has only one observation. The chain couples TRBV9 to TRBJ2-2; weak D call: TRBD1 (5 bases). Germline loops: CDR1 SGDLS, CDR2 YYNGEE. V was pared by 3 bases and J by 0 bases, with 12 bases between. This CDR3 is 16 amino acids long. CDR3 region: CASSAPKGTNTGELFF. The CDR3 coding sequence is TGTGCCAGCAGCGCCCCGAAGGGGACGAACACCGGGGAGCTGTTTTTT. Complete variable domain (other parts from reference TRBV9 and TRBJ2-2): DSGVTQTPKHLITATGQRVTLRCSPRSGDLSVYWYQQSLDQGLQFLIQYYNGEERAKGNILERFSAQQFPDLHSELNLSSLELGDSALYFCASSAPKGTNTGELFFGEGSRLTVL.

This rearrangement joins TRBV4-1 to TRBJ2-7, with D unresolved. CDR1 and CDR2 from the germline V gene are MGHRA and YSYEKL. Trimming took off 2 bases at V and 0 bases at J, with 11 bases between the two ends. This CDR3 has 15 amino acids. CDR3 residues: CASSQNRGSSYEQYF. Written as DNA, the CDR3 is TGCGCCAGCAGCCAAAACAGAGGCAGCTCCTACGAGCAGTACTTC.

In its sample, this clone was seen once. The rearrangement uses TRBV30 and TRBJ1-1, with 9 bases lining up with TRBD1. The CDR3 is 13 amino acids. Germline lookup yields CDR1 GTSNPN and CDR2 SVGIG (reference sequence). The J segment lost 11 bases and the V segment lost 3 bases, leaving 10 bases of the junction unmatched. CDR3: CAWRNTGGAGAFF. The CDR3 DNA reads TGTGCCTGGAGGAACACAGGGGGCGCCGGTGCTTTCTTT.

The gene calls are TRBV30 and TRBJ1-1, with 7 bases lining up with TRBD1. Germline V gene data show CDR1 as GTSNPN and CDR2 as SVGIG (reference sequence). The CDR3 is made up of 12 amino acids. V trimming: 4 bases; J trimming: 7 bases; junction bases outside the gene matches: 6. The DNA for the CDR3 is TGTGCCTGGAATACAGGGGCTCGTGAAGCTTTCTTT. Amino acid sequence: CAWNTGAREAFF.

The chain carries TRBV18 and TRBJ2-1, with 7 positions matching TRBD1. V trimming: 6 bases; J trimming: 1 base; junction bases outside the gene matches: 6. CDR1 KGHSH and CDR2 LQKENI come from the germline V gene. This CDR3 is 15 amino acids long. The CDR3 loop is CASSPDRASYNEQFF. CDR3 coding DNA: TGTGCCAGCTCTCCTGACAGGGCTTCCTACAATGAGCAGTTCTTC.

This chain's CDR3 is CASSYGTGGSYGYTF. DNA of the CDR3: TGTGCCAGCAGTTACGGGACAGGGGGCTCTTATGGCTACACCTTC. The chain links TRBV27 to TRBJ1-2; TRBD1 agrees at 12 bases. V lost 4 bases to trimming and J lost 5 bases; unmatched junction nucleotides: 5. The CDR3 contains 15 residues. Germline V gene sequence: CDR1 MNHEY, CDR2 SMNVEV (reference sequence).

CDR3 region: CASSEWVGGGYTF. Written as DNA, the CDR3 is TGTGCCAGCAGTGAATGGGTGGGGGGAGGCTACACCTTC. This chain joins TRBV6-1 and TRBJ1-2, with D possibly being TRBD1 (5 bases). CDR3 length: 13 residues. Trimming removed 2 bases at V and 8 bases at J, with 12 bases between. Germline CDR1 reads MNHNS; CDR2 reads SASEGT.

This chain joins TRBV7-8 and TRBJ1-2, with TRBD1 matching over 12 bases. Germline V gene data show CDR1 as SGHVS and CDR2 as FQNEAQ. V dropped 4 bases and J dropped 4; count of bases not matched to a gene: 7. CDR3 length: 16 amino acids. CDR3 sequence: CASSSGGQGASYGYTF. CDR3 DNA sequence: TGTGCCAGCAGCTCAGGGGGACAGGGGGCGAGCTATGGCTACACCTTC. The full variable domain, with the rest looked up from reference TRBV7-8 and TRBJ1-2, is GAGVSQSPRYKVAKRGQDVALRCDPISGHVSLFWYQQALGQGPEFLTYFQNEAQLDKSGLPSDRFFAERPEGSVSTLKIQRTQQEDSAVYLCASSSGGQGASYGYTFGSGTRLTVV.

The J gene is TRBJ1-2, the V gene TRBV12-3 or TRBV12-4; 9 nucleotides agree with TRBD1. The CDR3 has 13 residues. With 1 base clipped from V and 8 bases from J, the junction kept 2 bases outside the gene matches. The CDR3 DNA follows: TGTGCCAGCAGTTTAGGGACAGGGGTCGGCTACACCTTC. It yields the protein CASSLGTGVGYTF.

This clone was picked up one time. The CDR3 loop reads CASSIGATKPQHF. CDR3 nucleotides: TGTGCCAGTAGTATAGGCGCGACTAAGCCCCAGCATTTT. The chain carries TRBV19 and TRBJ1-5; unclear D gene. Trimming stripped 1 base from V and 8 bases from J, with 9 bases between. CDR3 length: 13 residues. Per the germline V gene, CDR1 is LNHDA and CDR2 is SQIVND (reference sequence).

The gene calls are TRBV6-6 and TRBJ1-3; TRBD1 agrees at 12 bases. Germline V CDR1 and CDR2: MNHNY, SVGAGI (reference sequence). The CDR3 is 16 residues long. V gave up 5 bases and J gave up 4 bases; unmatched junction bases: 6. As DNA, the CDR3 is TGTGCCAGCAGTCCGGGACAGGGGGCACGAGGAAACACCATATATTTT. Its protein is CASSPGQGARGNTIYF.

This chain joins TRBV28 and TRBJ2-3, with 10 positions matching TRBD1. Germline V gives CDR1 MDHEN, CDR2 SYDVKM. The junction had 6 bases not matched to a gene; V was cut back by 9 bases and J by 3 bases. CDR3 size: 14 residues. CDR3: CASNTGQGTDTQYF. CDR3 coding DNA: TGTGCCAGTAATACGGGACAGGGGACAGATACGCAGTATTTT. The whole variable domain, filled in from reference TRBV28 and TRBJ2-3, reads DVKVTQSSRYLVKRTGEKVFLECVQDMDHENMFWYRQDPGLGLRLIYFSYDVKMKEKGDIPEGYSVSREKKERFSLILESASTNQTSMYLCASNTGQGTDTQYFGPGTRLTVL.

This clone was detected only a few times. J is TRBJ1-6 and V is TRBV19; D might be TRBD1 (5 bases). CDR3 length: 14 residues. The germline CDR1 and CDR2 sequences are LNHDA and SQIVND (reference sequence). V was cut by 7 bases and J by 6 bases, with 13 bases left in between. Here the CDR3 reads CASKGSRVNSPLHF. CDR3 sequence (DNA): TGTGCCAGTAAGGGGAGCAGGGTTAATTCACCCCTCCACTTT. The whole variable domain, remainder taken from reference TRBV19 and TRBJ1-6, is DGGITQSPKYLFRKEGQNVTLSCEQNLNHDAMYWYRQDPGQGLRLIYYSQIVNDFQKGDIAEGYSVSREKKESFPLTVTSAQKNPTAFYLCASKGSRVNSPLHFGNGTRLTVT.

V and J are TRBV5-1 and TRBJ2-1; D is unresolved. Trimming cost V 4 bases and J 3 bases, with 17 bases left between them. Looked up from germline, CDR1 is SGHRS and CDR2 is YFSETQ. This CDR3 contains 16 residues. In DNA form, the CDR3 reads TGCGCCAGCAGCCCACTCCCCGTCGAAAGCTACAATGAGCAGTTCTTC. As protein: CASSPLPVESYNEQFF.

The genes are TRBV2 and TRBJ2-1; D is possibly TRBD2 (5 bases). The CDR3 extends over 17 amino acids. Trimming removed 6 bases at V and 0 bases at J, with 18 bases between. From germline, CDR1 is SNHLY and CDR2 FYNNEI. The CDR3 bases are TGTGCCAGCAGCGAGACTACCCTATTCAGCTCCTACAATGAGCAGTTCTTC. It encodes CASSETTLFSSYNEQFF.

The rearrangement uses TRBV4-1 and TRBJ2-5; TRBD2 aligns across 10 bases. CDR1 is MGHRA, CDR2 YSYEKL, per germline. The CDR3 runs to 18 residues. V dropped 1 base and J dropped 6; count of bases not matched to a gene: 14. The CDR3 sequence is CASSQVLLAGLEPKTQYF. The CDR3 DNA reads TGCGCCAGCAGCCAAGTTTTACTAGCGGGACTCGAGCCCAAGACCCAGTACTTC.

This chain links TRBV19 with TRBJ2-3; TRBD2 aligns across 7 bases. Germline V CDR1 and CDR2: LNHDA, SQIVND (reference sequence). This CDR3 spans 14 amino acids. Germline trimming cut 5 bases from V and 2 bases from J; bases unmatched to any gene: 4. CDR3 nucleotide sequence: TGTGCCAGTAGTTCAGCGGGACCCACAGATACGCAGTATTTT. Translation: CASSSAGPTDTQYF.

This chain links TRBV5-6 with TRBJ1-1; a possible D gene is TRBD1 (6 bases). The CDR3 is 14 residues long. CDR1 and CDR2 from the germline V gene are SGHDT and YYEEEE. V gave up 1 base and J gave up 5 bases, with 12 bases separating them. CDR3 in amino acids: CASSLRGVRTEAFF. The DNA for the CDR3 is TGTGCCAGCAGCTTGAGGGGGGTAAGAACTGAAGCTTTCTTT. Looking up the rest from reference TRBV5-6 and TRBJ1-1 gives the full variable domain: DAGVTQSPTHLIKTRGQQVTLRCSPKSGHDTVSWYQQALGQGPQFIFQYYEEEERQRGNFPDRFSGHQFPNYSSELNVNALLLGDSALYLCASSLRGVRTEAFFGQGTRLTVV.

The chain links TRBV27 to TRBJ1-4; no definite D call. V was shortened by 4 bases and J by 0 bases, with 9 bases between the two germline ends. From germline, CDR1 is MNHEY and CDR2 SMNVEV (reference sequence). The CDR3 loop spans 15 amino acids. The DNA for the CDR3 is TGTGCCAGCAGTTCCTACAGAACAACTAATGAAAAACTGTTTTTT. Translating gives CASSSYRTTNEKLFF.

This clone was recorded only once. This chain connects TRBV12-3 or TRBV12-4 to TRBJ1-2, with D possibly TRBD1 on 6 matching bases. V was pared by 6 bases and J by 1 base, with 6 bases between. This CDR3 contains 12 residues. This CDR3 reads CASRDSNYGYTF. CDR3 DNA sequence: TGTGCCAGCAGGGACAGTAACTATGGCTACACCTTC.

V is TRBV6-6 and J is TRBJ2-7; 8 bases are a match to TRBD1. The CDR3 consists of 13 residues. J was trimmed by 3 bases and V by 8 bases; bases with no gene match: 6. Germline-derived CDR1 and CDR2 are MNHNY and SVGAGI (reference sequence). CDR3 protein: CASGQGRIYEQYF. CDR3 nucleotide sequence: TGTGCCAGCGGACAGGGAAGAATCTACGAGCAGTACTTC.

The chain's CDR3 is CASSQGDGGNQPQHF. In nucleotides, the CDR3 is TGTGCCAGCAGCCAAGGGGACGGGGGGAATCAGCCCCAGCATTTT. The chain combines TRBV3-1 (or the pseudogene TRBV3-2) with TRBJ1-5; D might be TRBD1 (5 bases). The CDR3 loop spans 15 amino acids. V lost 1 base to trimming and J lost 4 bases, with 11 bases between them. CDR1 LGHDT and CDR2 YNNKEL come from the germline V gene (reference sequence).

The chain employs TRBV27 and TRBJ2-4, with 9 positions matching TRBD1. Germline lookup yields CDR1 MNHEY and CDR2 SMNVEV (reference sequence). CDR3 length: 17 residues. Losses at the gene ends were 3 bases for V and 1 base for J; bases not matched to a gene: 7. In DNA form, the CDR3 reads TGTGCCAGCAGTTTCACAGGGGGCCGCTCGGCCAAAAACATTCAGTACTTC. As protein: CASSFTGGRSAKNIQYF.

The chain uses TRBV18 and TRBJ1-5; TRBD1 is a possible D gene (6 bases). The CDR3 has 15 amino acids. Trimming took off 1 base at V and 5 bases at J, with 12 bases between the two ends. Germline CDR1 is KGHSH and CDR2 is LQKENI. The CDR3 region is CASSPQAGEDQPQHF. CDR3 bases: TGTGCCAGCTCACCACAGGCAGGGGAAGATCAGCCCCAGCATTTT.